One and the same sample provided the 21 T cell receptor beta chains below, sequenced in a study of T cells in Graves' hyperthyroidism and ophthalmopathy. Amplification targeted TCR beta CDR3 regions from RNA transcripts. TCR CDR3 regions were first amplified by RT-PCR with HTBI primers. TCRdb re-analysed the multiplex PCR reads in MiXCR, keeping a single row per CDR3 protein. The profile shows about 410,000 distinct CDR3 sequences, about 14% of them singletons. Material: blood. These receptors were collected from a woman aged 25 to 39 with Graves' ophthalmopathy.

The CDR3 sequence is CASRGSDTEAFF. As DNA, the CDR3 is TGTGCCAGTAGGGGAAGTGACACTGAAGCTTTCTTT. The V gene is TRBV19, the J gene TRBJ1-1; D unclear. Between the trimmed V and J ends, which lost 6 bases and 3 bases, there was a span of 8 bases. There are 12 residues in the CDR3. Germline V gene sequence: CDR1 LNHDA, CDR2 SQIVND (reference sequence).

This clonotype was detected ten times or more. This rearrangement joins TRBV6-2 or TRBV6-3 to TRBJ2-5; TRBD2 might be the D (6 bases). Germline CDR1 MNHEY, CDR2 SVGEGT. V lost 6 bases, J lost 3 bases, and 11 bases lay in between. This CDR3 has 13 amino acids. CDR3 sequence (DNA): TGTGCCAGCAGGGGTAGCGGAAAAGAGACCCAGTACTTC. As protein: CASRGSGKETQYF.

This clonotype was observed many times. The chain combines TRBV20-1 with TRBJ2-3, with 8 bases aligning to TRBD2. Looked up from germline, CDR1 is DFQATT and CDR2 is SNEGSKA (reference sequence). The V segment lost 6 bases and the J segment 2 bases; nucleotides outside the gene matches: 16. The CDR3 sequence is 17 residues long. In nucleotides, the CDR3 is TGCAGTGCCGCGGATATAACAGCGGGGGTGACCACAGATACGCAGTATTTT. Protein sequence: CSAADITAGVTTDTQYF.

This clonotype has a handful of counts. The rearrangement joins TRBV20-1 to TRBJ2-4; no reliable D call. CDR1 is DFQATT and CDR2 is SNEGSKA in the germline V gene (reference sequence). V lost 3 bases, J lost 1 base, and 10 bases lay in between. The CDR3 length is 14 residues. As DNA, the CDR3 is TGCAGTGCTAGTCCCGACGGGGCCAAAAACATTCAGTACTTC. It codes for CSASPDGAKNIQYF.

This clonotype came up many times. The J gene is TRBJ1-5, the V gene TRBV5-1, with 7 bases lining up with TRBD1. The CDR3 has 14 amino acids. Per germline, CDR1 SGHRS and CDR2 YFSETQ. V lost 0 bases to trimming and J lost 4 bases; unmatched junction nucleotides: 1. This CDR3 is CASSLGDRNQPQHF. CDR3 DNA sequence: TGCGCCAGCAGCTTGGGGGACAGAAATCAGCCCCAGCATTTT.

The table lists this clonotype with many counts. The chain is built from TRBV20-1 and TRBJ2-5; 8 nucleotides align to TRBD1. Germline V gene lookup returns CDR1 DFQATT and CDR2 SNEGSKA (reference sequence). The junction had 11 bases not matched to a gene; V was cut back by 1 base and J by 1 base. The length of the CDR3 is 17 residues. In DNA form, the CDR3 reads TGCAGTGCTAGAGGGCGAGGAGACAGGGGTGCCCAAGAGACCCAGTACTTC. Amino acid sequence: CSARGRGDRGAQETQYF.

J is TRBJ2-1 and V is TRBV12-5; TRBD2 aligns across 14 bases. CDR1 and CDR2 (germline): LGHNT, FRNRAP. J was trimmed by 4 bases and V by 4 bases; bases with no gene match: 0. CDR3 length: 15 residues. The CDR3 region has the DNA TGTGCTAGTGGTTGGACTAGCGGGGGGTACAATGAGCAGTTCTTC. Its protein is CASGWTSGGYNEQFF.

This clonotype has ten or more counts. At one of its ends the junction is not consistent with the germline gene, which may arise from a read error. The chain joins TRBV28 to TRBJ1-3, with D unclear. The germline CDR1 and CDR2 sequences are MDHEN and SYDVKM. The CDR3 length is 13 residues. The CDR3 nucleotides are TGCGCTAGCTGGGGATGGACTGGAAACACCATATATTTT. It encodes CASWGWTGNTIYF.

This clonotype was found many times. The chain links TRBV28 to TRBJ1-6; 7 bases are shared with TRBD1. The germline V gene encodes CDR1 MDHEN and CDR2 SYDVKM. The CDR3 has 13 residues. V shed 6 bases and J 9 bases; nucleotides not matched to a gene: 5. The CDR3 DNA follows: TGTGCCAGCAGACCCCGGGACAGTTCACCCCTCCACTTT. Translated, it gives CASRPRDSSPLHF.

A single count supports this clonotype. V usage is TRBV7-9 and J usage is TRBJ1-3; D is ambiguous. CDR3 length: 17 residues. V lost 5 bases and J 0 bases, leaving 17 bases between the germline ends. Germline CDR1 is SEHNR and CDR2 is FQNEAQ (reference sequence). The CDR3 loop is CASSLPMDPVSGNTIYF. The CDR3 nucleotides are TGTGCCAGCAGCCTACCCATGGACCCCGTCTCTGGAAACACCATATATTTT.

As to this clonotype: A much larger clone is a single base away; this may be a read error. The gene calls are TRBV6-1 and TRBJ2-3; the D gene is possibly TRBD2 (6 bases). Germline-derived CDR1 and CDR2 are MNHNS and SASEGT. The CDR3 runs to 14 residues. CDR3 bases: TGTGCCACTCGACCCAGCGGGTCAGGAGATGCGCAGTATTTT. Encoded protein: CATRPSGSGDAQYF.

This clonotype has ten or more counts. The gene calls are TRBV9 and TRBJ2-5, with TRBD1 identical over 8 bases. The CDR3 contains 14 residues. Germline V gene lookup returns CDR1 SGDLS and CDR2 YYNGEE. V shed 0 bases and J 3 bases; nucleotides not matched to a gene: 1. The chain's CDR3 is CASSVDRGEETQYF. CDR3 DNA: TGTGCCAGCAGCGTAGACAGGGGGGAAGAGACCCAGTACTTC.

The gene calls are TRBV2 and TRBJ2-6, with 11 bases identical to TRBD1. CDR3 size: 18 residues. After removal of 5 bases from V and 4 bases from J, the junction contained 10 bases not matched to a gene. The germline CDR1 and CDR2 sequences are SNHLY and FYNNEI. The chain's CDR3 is CASSRTGGYSSGANVLTF. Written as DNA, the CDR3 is TGTGCCAGCAGTCGGACAGGGGGCTATTCTTCCGGGGCCAACGTCCTGACTTTC.

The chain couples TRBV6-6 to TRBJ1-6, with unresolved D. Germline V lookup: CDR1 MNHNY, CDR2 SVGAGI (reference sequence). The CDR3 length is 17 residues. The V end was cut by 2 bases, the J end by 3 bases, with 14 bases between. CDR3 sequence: CASSYRQSPVYNSPLHF. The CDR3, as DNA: TGTGCCAGCAGTTACCGGCAGTCCCCCGTCTATAATTCACCCCTCCACTTT.

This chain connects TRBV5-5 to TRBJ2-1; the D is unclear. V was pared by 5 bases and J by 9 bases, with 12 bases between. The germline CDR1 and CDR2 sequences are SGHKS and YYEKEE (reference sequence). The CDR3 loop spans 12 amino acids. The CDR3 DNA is TGTGCCAGCAGTCTCACCTGGGGTGAGCAGTTCTTC. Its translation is CASSLTWGEQFF.

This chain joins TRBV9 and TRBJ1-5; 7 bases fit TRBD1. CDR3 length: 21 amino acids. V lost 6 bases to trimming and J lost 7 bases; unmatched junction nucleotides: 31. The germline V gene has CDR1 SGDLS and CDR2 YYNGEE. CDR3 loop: CASIPSGRQGVGGSYGQPQHF. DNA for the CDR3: TGTGCCAGCATCCCGTCAGGTCGGCAGGGGGTCGGAGGGTCGTACGGGCAGCCCCAGCATTTT. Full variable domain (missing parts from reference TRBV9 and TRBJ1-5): DSGVTQTPKHLITATGQRVTLRCSPRSGDLSVYWYQQSLDQGLQFLIQYYNGEERAKGNILERFSAQQFPDLHSELNLSSLELGDSALYFCASIPSGRQGVGGSYGQPQHFGDGTRLSIL.

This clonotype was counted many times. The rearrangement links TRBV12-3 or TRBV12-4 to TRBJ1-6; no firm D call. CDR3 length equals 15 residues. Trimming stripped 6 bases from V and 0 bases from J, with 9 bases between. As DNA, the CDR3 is TGTGCCAGCAGAGCCCAGGACTCCTATAATTCACCCCTCCACTTT. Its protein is CASRAQDSYNSPLHF.

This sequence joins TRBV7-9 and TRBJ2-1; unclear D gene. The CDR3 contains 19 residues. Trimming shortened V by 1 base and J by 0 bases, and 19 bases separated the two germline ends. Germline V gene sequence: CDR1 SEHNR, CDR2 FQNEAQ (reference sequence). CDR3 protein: CASSLVIGVSSSSYNEQFF. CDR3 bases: TGTGCCAGCAGCTTAGTCATCGGTGTCAGTTCGAGCTCCTACAATGAGCAGTTCTTC. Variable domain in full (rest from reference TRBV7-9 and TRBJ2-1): DTGVSQNPRHKITKRGQNVTFRCDPISEHNRLYWYRQTLGQGPEFLTYFQNEAQLEKSRLLSDRFSAERPKGSFSTLEIQRTEQGDSAMYLCASSLVIGVSSSSYNEQFFGPGTRLTVL.

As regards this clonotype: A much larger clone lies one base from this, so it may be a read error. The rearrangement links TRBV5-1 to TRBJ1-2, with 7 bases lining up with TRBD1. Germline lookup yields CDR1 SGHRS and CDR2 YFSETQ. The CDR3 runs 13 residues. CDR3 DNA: TGCGCCAGCGGCTTCGACAGGGTGGGTGGCTACACCTTC. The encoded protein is CASGFDRVGGYTF.

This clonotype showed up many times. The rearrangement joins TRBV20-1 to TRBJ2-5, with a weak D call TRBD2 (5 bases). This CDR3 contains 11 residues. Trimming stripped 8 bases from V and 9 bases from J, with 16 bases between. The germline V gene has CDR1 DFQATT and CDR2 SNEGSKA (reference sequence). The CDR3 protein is CSSKTEVAQYF. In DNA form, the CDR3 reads TGCAGTTCTAAAACGGAGGTGGCCCAGTACTTC.

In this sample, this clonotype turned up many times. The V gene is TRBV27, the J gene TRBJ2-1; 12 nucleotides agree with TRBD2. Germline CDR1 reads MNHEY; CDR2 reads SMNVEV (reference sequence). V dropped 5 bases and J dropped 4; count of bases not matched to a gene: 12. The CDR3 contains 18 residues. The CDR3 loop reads CASSRPFLAGGQYNEQFF. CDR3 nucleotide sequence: TGTGCCAGCAGTCGACCTTTCCTAGCGGGGGGGCAATACAATGAGCAGTTCTTC.